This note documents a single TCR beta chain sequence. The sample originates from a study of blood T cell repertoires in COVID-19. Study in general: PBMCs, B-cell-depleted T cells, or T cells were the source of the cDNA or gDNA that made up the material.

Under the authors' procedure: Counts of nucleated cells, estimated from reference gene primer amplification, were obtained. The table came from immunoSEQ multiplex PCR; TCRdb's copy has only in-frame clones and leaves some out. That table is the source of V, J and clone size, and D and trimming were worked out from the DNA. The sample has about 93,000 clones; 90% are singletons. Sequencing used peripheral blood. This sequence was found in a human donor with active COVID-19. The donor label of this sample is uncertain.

This CDR3 reads CASSYGGDNEQFF. In DNA form, the CDR3 reads TGTGCCAGCAGTTACGGAGGGGACAATGAGCAGTTCTTC. The chain recombines TRBV6-6 with TRBJ2-1, with a weak D call TRBD2 (6 bases). Trimming removed 2 bases from V and 5 bases from J, with 7 bases in between. Germline V gives CDR1 MNHNY, CDR2 SVGAGI (reference sequence). The CDR3 is made up of 13 amino acids.